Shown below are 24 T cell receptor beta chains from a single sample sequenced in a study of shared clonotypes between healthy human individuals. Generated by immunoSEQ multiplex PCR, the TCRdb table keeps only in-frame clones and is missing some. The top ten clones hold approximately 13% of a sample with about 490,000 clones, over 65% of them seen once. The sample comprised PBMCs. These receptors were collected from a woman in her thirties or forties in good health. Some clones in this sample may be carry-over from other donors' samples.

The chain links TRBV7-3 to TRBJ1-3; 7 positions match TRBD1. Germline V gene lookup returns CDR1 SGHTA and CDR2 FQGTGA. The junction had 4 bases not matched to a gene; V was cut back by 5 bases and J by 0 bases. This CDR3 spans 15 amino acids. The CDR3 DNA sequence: TGTGCCAGCAGCCAGACAGGGCTCTCTGGAAACACCATATATTTT. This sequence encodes CASSQTGLSGNTIYF.

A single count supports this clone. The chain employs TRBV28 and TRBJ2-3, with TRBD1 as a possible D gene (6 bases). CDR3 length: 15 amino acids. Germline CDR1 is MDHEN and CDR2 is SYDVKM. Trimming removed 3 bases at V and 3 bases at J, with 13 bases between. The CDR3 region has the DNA TGTGCCAGCAGTTTGTATACAGGGTTGACAGATACGCAGTATTTT. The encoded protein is CASSLYTGLTDTQYF.

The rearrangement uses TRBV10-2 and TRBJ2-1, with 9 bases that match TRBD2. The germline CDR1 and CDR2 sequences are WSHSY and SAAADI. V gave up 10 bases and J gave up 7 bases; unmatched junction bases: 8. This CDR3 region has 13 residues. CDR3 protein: CATYRAGGNEQFF. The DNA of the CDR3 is TGCGCCACCTATCGGGCGGGGGGGAATGAGCAGTTCTTC.

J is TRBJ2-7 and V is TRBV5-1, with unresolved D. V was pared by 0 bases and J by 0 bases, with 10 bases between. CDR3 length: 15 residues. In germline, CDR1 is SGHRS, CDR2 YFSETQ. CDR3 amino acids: CASSLAAGSSYEQYF. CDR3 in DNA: TGCGCCAGCAGCTTGGCGGCAGGTAGCTCCTACGAGCAGTACTTC.

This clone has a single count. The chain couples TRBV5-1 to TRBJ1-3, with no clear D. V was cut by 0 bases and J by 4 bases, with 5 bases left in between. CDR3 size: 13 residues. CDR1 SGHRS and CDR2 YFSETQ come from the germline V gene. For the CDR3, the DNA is TGCGCCAGCAGCTTGGCAAGGGGAAACACCATATATTTT. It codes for CASSLARGNTIYF.

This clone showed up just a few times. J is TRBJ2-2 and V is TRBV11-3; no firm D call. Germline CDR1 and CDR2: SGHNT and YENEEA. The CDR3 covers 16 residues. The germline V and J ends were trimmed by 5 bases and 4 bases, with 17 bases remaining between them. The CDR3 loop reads CASSPPPGIGTGELFF. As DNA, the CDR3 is TGTGCCAGCAGCCCCCCCCCAGGAATCGGCACCGGGGAGCTGTTTTTT.

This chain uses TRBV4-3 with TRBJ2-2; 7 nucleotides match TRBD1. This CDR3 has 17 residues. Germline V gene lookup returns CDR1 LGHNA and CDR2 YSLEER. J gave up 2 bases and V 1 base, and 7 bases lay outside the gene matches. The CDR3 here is CASSQGLNRGNTGELFF. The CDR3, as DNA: TGCGCCAGCAGCCAAGGACTGAACAGGGGAAACACCGGGGAGCTGTTTTTT.

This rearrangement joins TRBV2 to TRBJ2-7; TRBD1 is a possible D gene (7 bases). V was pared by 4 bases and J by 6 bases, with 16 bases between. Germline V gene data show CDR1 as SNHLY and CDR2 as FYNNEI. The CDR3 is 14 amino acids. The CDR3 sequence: CASSAGTVGGEQYF. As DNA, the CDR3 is TGTGCCAGCAGTGCCGGGACAGTGGGGGGCGAGCAGTACTTC.

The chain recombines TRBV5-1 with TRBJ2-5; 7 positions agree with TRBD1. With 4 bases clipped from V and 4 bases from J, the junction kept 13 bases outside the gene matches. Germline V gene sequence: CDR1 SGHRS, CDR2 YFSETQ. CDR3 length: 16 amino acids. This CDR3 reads CASSVGGQALGETQYF. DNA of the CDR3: TGCGCCAGCAGCGTAGGAGGACAGGCCCTTGGAGAGACCCAGTACTTC.

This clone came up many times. Here the CDR3 DNA reads TGTGCCATCAGTGGAGCGGGAGGGCTCACAGATACGCAGTATTTT. Residues: CAISGAGGLTDTQYF. The chain employs TRBV10-3 and TRBJ2-3; 10 bases align to TRBD2. Trimming cost V 4 bases and J 2 bases; bases outside gene matches: 3. CDR3 length: 15 amino acids. Germline CDR1 ENHRY, CDR2 SYGVKD.

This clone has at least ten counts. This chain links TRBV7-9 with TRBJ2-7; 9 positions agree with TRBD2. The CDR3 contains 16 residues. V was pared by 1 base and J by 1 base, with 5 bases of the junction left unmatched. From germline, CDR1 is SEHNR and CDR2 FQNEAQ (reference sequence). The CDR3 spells CASSLVGLAGSYEQYF. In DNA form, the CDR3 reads TGTGCCAGCAGCTTAGTGGGGCTAGCGGGATCCTACGAGCAGTACTTC. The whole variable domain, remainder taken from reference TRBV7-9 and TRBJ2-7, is DTGVSQNPRHKITKRGQNVTFRCDPISEHNRLYWYRQTLGQGPEFLTYFQNEAQLEKSRLLSDRFSAERPKGSFSTLEIQRTEQGDSAMYLCASSLVGLAGSYEQYFGPGTRLTVT.

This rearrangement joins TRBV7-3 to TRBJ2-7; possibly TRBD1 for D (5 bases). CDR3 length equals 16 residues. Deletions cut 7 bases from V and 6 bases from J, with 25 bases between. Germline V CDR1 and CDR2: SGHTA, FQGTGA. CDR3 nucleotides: TGTGCCAGCACCCCCAAAGAACCCCCAGGGCCCTGCGAGCAGTACTTC. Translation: CASTPKEPPGPCEQYF.

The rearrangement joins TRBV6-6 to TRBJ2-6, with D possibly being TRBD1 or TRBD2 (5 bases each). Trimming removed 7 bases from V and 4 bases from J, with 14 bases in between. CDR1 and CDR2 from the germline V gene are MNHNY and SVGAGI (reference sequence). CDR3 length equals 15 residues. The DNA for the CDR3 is TGTGCCAGCACCGTGGGGGTTGTGGGGGCCAACGTCCTGACTTTC. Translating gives CASTVGVVGANVLTF.

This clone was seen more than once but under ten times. Written as DNA, the CDR3 is TGTGCCAGCAGTGAGACAGCCTCTGGAAACACCATATATTTT. This translates into CASSETASGNTIYF. The chain links TRBV25-1 to TRBJ1-3; a possible D gene is TRBD1 (5 bases). The CDR3 loop spans 14 amino acids. CDR1 MGHDK and CDR2 SYGVNS come from the germline V gene. V gave up 3 bases and J gave up 0 bases, with 6 bases separating them.

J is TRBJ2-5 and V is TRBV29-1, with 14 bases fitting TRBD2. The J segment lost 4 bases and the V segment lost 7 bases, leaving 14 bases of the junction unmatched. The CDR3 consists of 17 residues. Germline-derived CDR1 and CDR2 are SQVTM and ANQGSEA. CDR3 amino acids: CSAEGTSGSKPGETQYF. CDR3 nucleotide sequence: TGCAGCGCCGAGGGGACTAGCGGGAGTAAGCCGGGAGAGACCCAGTACTTC.

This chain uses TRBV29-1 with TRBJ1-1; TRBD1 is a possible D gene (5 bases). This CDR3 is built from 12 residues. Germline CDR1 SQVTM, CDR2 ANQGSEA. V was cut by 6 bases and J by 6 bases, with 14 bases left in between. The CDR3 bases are TGCAGCGTGGCTGGGACCGCGGCTGAAGCTTTCTTT. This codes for CSVAGTAAEAFF. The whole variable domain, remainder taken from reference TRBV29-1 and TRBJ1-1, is SAVISQKPSRDICQRGTSLTIQCQVDSQVTMMFWYRQQPGQSLTLIATANQGSEATYESGFVIDKFPISRPNLTFSTLTVSNMSPEDSSIYLCSVAGTAAEAFFGQGTRLTVV.

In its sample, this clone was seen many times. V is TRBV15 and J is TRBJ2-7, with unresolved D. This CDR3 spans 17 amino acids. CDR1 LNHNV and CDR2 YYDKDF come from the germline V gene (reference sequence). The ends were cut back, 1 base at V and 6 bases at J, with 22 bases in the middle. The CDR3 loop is CATSRGLYTSAFAEQYF. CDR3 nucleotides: TGTGCCACCAGCAGAGGGCTCTACACCTCGGCATTTGCCGAGCAGTACTTC.

CDR3 sequence (DNA): TGTGCCGGGACAGGGGCCGGTGAAGCTTTCTTT. Residues: CAGTGAGEAFF. The V gene is TRBV2, the J gene TRBJ1-1; 10 bases are shared with TRBD1. Trimming took 11 bases from V and 7 from J; bases not matched to a gene: 4. The germline V gene encodes CDR1 SNHLY and CDR2 FYNNEI. The CDR3 runs 11 residues.

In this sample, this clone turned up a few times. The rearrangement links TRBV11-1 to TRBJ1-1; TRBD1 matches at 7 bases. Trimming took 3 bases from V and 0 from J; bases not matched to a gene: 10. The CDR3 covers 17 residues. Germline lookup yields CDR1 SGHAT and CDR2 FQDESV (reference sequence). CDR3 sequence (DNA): TGTGCCAGCAGCTTCGTCAGACAGGGTATCATGAACACTGAAGCTTTCTTT. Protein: CASSFVRQGIMNTEAFF.

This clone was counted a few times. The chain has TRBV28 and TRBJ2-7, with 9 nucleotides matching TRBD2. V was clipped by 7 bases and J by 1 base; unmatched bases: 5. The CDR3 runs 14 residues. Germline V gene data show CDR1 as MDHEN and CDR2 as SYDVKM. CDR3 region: CASTLAGASYEQYF. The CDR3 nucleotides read TGTGCCAGCACCTTAGCGGGAGCTTCCTACGAGCAGTACTTC.

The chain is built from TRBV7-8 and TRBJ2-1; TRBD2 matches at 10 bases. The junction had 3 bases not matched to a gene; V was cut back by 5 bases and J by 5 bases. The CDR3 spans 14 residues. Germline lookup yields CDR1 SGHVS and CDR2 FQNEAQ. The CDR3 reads CASSIGTSDNEQFF. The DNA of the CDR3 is TGTGCCAGCAGCATAGGGACTAGCGACAATGAGCAGTTCTTC.

The CDR3 loop reads CASSIGRLELAKNIQYF. CDR3 coding DNA: TGTGCCAGTAGTATAGGTCGCCTCGAGCTAGCCAAAAACATTCAGTACTTC. The chain carries TRBV19 and TRBJ2-4; D gene unclear. The CDR3 is 17 amino acids. Germline V gives CDR1 LNHDA, CDR2 SQIVND (reference sequence). The V end lost 1 base, the J end lost 0 bases, and 13 bases lay between the germline ends.

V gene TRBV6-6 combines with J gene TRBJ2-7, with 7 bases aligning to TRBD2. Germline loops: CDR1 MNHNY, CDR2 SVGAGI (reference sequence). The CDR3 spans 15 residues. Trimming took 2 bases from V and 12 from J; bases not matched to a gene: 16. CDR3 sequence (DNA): TGTGCCAGCAGTTACCCTGGTCGGGGGGTGGATGGGCCGTACTTC. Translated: CASSYPGRGVDGPYF.

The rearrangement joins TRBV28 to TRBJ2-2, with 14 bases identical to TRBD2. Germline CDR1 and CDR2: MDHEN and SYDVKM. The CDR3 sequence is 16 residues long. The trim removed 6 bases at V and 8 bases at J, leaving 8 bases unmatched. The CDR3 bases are TGTGCCAGCAGCGACGGGACTAGCGGGAGTAGAGGGGAGCTGTTTTTT. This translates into CASSDGTSGSRGELFF. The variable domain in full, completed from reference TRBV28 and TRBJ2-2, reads DVKVTQSSRYLVKRTGEKVFLECVQDMDHENMFWYRQDPGLGLRLIYFSYDVKMKEKGDIPEGYSVSREKKERFSLILESASTNQTSMYLCASSDGTSGSRGELFFGEGSRLTVL.